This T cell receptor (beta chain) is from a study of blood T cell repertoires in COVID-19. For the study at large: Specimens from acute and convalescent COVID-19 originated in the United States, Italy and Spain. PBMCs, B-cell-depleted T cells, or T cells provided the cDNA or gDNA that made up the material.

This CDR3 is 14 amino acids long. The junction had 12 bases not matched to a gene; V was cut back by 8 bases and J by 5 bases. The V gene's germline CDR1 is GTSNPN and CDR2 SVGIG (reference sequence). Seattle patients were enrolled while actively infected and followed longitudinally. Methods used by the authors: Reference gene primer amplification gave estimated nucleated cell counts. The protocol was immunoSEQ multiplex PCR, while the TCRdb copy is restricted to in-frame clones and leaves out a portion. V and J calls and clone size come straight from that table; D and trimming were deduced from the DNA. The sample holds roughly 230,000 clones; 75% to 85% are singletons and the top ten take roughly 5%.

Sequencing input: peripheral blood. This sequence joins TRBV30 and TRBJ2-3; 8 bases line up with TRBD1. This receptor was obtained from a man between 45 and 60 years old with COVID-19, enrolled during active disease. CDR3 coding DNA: TGTGCCACGGGACCCCAGGGGGCGGAAGATACGCAGTATTTT. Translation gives CATGPQGAEDTQYF.